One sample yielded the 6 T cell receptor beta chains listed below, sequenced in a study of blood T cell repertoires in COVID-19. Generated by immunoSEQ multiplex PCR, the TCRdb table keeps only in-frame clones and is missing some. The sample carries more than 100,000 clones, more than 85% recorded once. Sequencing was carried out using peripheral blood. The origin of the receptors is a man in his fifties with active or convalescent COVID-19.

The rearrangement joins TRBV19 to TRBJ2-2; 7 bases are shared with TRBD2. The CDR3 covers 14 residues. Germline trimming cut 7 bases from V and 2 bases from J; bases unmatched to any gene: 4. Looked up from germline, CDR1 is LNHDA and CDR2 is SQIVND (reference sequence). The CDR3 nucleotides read TGTGCCAGTACTATGGGACTAAACACCGGGGAGCTGTTTTTT. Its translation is CASTMGLNTGELFF.

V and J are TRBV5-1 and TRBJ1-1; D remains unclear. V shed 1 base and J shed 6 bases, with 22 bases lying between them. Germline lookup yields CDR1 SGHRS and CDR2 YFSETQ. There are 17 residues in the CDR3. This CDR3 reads CASSLNVRAGLGAEAFF. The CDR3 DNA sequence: TGCGCCAGCAGCTTGAATGTTAGGGCGGGGTTGGGAGCTGAAGCTTTCTTT.

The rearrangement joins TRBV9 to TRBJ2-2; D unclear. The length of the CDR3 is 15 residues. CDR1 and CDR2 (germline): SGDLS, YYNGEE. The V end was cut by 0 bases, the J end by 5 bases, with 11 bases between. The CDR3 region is CASSVEMAYTGELFF. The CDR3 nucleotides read TGTGCCAGCAGCGTAGAAATGGCTTATACCGGGGAGCTGTTTTTT.

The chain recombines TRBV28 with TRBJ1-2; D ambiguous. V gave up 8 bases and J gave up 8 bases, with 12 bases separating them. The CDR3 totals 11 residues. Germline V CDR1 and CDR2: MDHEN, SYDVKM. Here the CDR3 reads CASSLGRGYTF. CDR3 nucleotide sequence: TGTGCCAGCTCACTAGGTCGGGGCTACACCTTC.

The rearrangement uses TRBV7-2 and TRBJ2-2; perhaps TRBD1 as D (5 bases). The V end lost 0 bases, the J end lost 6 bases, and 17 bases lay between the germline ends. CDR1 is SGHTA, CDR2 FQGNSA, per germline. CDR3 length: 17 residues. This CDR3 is CASSLAGAASPPGELFF. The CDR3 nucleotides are TGTGCCAGCAGCTTAGCTGGGGCAGCCTCCCCGCCCGGGGAGCTGTTTTTT.

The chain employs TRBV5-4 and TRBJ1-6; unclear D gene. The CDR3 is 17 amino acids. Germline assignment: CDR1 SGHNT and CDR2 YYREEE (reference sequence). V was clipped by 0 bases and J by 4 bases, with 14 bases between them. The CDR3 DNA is TGTGCCAGCAGCTTGGTGCGGGTGTCCTCATATAATTCACCCCTCCACTTT. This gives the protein CASSLVRVSSYNSPLHF. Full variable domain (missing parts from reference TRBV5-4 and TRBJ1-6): ETGVTQSPTHLIKTRGQQVTLRCSSQSGHNTVSWYQQALGQGPQFIFQYYREEENGRGNFPPRFSGLQFPNYSSELNVNALELDDSALYLCASSLVRVSSYNSPLHFGNGTRLTVT.